Sequencing of this T cell receptor beta chain was carried out in a study of shared clonotypes between healthy human individuals. The wider study: Donor composition was two women and a few men, aged 18 to 49.

The CDR3 is 14 residues long. CDR1 is SGDLS, CDR2 YYNGEE, per germline. With 0 bases removed from V and 5 bases from J, the gap between germline ends came to 12 bases. TCRdb's copy holds only in-frame clones and misses some; the assay was immunoSEQ multiplex PCR. The repertoire holds hundreds of thousands of clones, 92% seen once, with 24% in the top ten. CD8 cells regarded as naive lacked CD45RO, were positively chosen for CCR7, and omitted terminally differentiated effector memory CD45RA+ cells. Study observations and caveats: Clonotypes shared by all four donors outscored non-shared clonotypes in generation probability. The naive CD4 repertoires of several donors were compared, and approximately 4.7% of clonotypes were shared.

A word on this clone: The antigen is not known.

The sequence came from a man aged 30-40 years in good health. The material sequenced was naive CD8+ T cells sorted from blood. V usage is TRBV9 and J usage is TRBJ2-7; the D is unclear. This chain's CDR3 is CASSVGLLHDEQYF. CDR3 bases: TGTGCCAGCAGCGTAGGGTTACTGCATGACGAGCAGTACTTC.